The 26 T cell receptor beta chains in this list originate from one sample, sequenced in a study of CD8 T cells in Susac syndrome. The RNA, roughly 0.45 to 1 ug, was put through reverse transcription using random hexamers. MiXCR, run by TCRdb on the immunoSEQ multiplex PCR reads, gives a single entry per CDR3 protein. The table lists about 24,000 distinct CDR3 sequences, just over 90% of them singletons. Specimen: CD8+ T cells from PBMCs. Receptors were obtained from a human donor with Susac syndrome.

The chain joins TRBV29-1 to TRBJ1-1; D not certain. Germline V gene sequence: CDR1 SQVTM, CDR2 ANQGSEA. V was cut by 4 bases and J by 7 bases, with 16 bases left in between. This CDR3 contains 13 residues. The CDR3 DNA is TGCAGCGTTGGACTAGGTTTAACCTTTGAAGCTTTCTTT. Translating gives CSVGLGLTFEAFF.

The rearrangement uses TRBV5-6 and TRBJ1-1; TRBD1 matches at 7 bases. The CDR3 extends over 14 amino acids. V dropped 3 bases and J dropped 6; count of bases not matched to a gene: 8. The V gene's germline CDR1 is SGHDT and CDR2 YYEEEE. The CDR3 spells CASSWETGRSEAFF. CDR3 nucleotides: TGTGCCAGCAGCTGGGAGACAGGGCGCTCTGAAGCTTTCTTT.

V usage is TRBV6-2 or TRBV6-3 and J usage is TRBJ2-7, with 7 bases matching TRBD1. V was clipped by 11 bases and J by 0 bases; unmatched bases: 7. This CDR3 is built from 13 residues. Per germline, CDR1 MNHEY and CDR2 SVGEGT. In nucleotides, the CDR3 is TGTGCCGGCCTACAGGGGAACTCCTACGAGCAGTACTTC. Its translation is CAGLQGNSYEQYF.

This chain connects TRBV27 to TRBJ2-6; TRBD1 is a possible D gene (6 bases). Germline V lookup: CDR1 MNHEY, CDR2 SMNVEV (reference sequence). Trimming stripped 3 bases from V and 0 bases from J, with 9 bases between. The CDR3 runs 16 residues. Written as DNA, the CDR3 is TGTGCCAGCAGTTTTCAGGGGACCTCTGGGGCCAACGTCCTGACTTTC. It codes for CASSFQGTSGANVLTF.

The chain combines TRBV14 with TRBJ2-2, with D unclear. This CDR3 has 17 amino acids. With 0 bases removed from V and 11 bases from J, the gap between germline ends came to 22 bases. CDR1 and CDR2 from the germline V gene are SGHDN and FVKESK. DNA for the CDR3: TGTGCCAGCAGCCAAGATCTCTCCGCGATAACCCTCGGAGAGCTGTTTTTT. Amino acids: CASSQDLSAITLGELFF.

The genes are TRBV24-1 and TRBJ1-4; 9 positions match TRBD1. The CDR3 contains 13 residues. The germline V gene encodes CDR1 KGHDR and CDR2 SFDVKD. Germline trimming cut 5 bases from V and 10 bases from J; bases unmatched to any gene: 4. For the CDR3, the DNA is TGTGCCACCAGTGCGGACAGGGGTGGAAAACTGTTTTTT. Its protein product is CATSADRGGKLFF.

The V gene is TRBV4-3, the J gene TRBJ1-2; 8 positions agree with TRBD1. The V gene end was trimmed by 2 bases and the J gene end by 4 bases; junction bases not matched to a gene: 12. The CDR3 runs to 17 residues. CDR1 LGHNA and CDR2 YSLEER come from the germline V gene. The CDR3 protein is CASSQSRTGPLSYGYTF. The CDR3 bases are TGCGCCAGCAGCCAAAGTCGGACAGGGCCCTTGTCCTATGGCTACACCTTC.

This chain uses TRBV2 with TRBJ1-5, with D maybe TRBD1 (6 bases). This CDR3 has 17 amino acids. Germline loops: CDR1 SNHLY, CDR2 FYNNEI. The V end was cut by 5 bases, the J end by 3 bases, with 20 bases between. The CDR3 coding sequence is TGTGCCAGCAGTTCTCGGTCTTGGGGGGCCAACAATCAGCCCCAGCATTTT. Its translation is CASSSRSWGANNQPQHF.

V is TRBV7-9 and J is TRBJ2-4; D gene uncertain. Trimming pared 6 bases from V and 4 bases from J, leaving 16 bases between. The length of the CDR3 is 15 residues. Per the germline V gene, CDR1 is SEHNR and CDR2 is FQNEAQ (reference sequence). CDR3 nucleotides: TGTGCCAGCAGTAACCTTCAACATGGTAAAAACATTCAGTACTTC. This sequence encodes CASSNLQHGKNIQYF.

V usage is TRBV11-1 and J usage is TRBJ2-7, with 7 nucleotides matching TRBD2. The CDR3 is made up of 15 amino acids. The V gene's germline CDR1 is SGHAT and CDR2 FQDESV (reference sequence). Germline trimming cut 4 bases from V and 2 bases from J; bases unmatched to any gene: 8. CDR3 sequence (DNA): TGTGCCAGCAGCTCGATGGGGGGGGTAACCTACGAGCAGTACTTC. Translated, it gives CASSSMGGVTYEQYF. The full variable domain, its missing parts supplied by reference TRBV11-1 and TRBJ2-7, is EAEVAQSPRYKITEKSQAVAFWCDPISGHATLYWYRQILGQGPELLVQFQDESVVDDSQLPKDRFSAERLKGVDSTLKIQPAELGDSAMYLCASSSMGGVTYEQYFGPGTRLTVT.

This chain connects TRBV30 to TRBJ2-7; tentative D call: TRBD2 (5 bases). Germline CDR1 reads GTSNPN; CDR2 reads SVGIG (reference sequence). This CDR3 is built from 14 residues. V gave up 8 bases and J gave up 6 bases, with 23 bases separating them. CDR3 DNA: TGTGCCGGGCAAGCAGGATCGGGGATTAGCGAGCAGTACTTC. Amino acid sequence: CAGQAGSGISEQYF. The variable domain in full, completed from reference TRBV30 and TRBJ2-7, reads SQTIHQWPATLVQPVGSPLSLECTVEGTSNPNLYWYRQAAGRGLQLLFYSVGIGQISSEVPQNLSASRPQDRQFILSSKKLLLSDSGFYLCAGQAGSGISEQYFGPGTRLTVT.

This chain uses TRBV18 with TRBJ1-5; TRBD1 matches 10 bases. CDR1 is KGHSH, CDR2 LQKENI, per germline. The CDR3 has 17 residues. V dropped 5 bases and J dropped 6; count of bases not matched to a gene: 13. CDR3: CASSDGLRDRGSQPQHF. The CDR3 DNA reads TGTGCCAGCTCAGACGGTCTCCGGGACAGGGGAAGTCAGCCCCAGCATTTT.

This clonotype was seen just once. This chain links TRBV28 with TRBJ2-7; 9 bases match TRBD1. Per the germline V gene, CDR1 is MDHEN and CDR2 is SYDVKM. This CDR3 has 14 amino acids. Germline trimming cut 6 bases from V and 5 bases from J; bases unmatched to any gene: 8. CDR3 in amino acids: CASSLGTGMDEQYF. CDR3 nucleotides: TGTGCCAGCAGCCTTGGGACAGGGATGGACGAGCAGTACTTC.

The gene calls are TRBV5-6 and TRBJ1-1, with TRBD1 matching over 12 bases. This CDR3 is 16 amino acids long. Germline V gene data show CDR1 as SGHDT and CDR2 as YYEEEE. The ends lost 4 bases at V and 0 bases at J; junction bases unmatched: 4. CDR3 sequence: CASSVGTGGLNTEAFF. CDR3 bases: TGTGCCAGCAGCGTCGGGACAGGGGGCTTGAACACTGAAGCTTTCTTT.

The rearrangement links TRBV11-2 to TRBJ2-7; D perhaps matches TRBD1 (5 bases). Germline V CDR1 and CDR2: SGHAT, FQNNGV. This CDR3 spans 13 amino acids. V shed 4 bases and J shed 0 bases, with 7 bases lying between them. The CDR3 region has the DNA TGTGCCAGCAGCTCAGGGAACTCCTACGAGCAGTACTTC. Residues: CASSSGNSYEQYF.

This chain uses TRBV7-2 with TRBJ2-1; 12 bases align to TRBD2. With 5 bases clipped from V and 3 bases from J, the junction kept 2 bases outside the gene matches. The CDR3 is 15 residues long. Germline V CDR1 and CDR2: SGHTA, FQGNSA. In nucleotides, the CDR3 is TGTGCCAGCAGCCGGACTAGCGGGGACTACAATGAGCAGTTCTTC. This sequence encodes CASSRTSGDYNEQFF.

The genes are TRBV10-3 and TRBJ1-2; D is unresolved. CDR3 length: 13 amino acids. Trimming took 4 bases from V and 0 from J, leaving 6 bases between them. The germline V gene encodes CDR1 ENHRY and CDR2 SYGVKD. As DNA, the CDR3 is TGTGCCATCAGTGCCTATTCTAACTATGGCTACACCTTC. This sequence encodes CAISAYSNYGYTF.

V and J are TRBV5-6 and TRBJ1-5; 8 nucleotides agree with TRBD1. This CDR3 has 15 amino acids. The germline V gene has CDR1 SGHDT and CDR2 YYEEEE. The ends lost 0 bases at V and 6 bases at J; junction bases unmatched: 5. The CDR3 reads CASSLGQGAVQPQHF. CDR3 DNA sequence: TGTGCCAGCAGCTTGGGGCAGGGGGCCGTTCAGCCCCAGCATTTT. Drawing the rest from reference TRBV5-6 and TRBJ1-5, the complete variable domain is DAGVTQSPTHLIKTRGQQVTLRCSPKSGHDTVSWYQQALGQGPQFIFQYYEEEERQRGNFPDRFSGHQFPNYSSELNVNALLLGDSALYLCASSLGQGAVQPQHFGDGTRLSIL.

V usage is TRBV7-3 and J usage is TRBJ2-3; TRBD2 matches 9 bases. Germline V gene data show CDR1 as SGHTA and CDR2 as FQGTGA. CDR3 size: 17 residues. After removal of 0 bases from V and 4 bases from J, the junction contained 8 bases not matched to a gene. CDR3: CASSLTGGTSWADTQYF. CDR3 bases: TGTGCCAGCAGCTTAACCGGCGGGACTAGCTGGGCAGATACGCAGTATTTT.

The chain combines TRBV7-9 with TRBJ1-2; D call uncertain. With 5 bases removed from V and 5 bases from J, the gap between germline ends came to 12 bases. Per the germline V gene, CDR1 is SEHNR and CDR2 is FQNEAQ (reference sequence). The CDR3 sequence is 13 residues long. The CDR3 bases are TGTGCCAGCAGCATCCCCGTAGGGTATGGCTACACCTTC. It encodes CASSIPVGYGYTF. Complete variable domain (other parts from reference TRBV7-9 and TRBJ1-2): DTGVSQNPRHKITKRGQNVTFRCDPISEHNRLYWYRQTLGQGPEFLTYFQNEAQLEKSRLLSDRFSAERPKGSFSTLEIQRTEQGDSAMYLCASSIPVGYGYTFGSGTRLTVV.

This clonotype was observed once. The CDR3 region has the DNA TGTGCCAGCAGCTTAGGTTCAGGCCGATATGGCTACACCTTC. Translation: CASSLGSGRYGYTF. This chain joins TRBV7-9 and TRBJ1-2; D ambiguous. Germline CDR1 reads SEHNR; CDR2 reads FQNEAQ (reference sequence). The CDR3 extends over 14 amino acids. V lost 1 base, J lost 5 bases, and 11 bases lay in between.

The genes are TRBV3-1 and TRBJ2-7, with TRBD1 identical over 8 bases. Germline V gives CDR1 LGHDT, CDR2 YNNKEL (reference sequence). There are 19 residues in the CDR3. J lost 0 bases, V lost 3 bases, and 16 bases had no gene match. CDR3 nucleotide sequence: TGTGCCAGCAGCCAGTTAGATGGGTCGCAGGGGGCCTACTCCTACGAGCAGTACTTC. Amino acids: CASSQLDGSQGAYSYEQYF.

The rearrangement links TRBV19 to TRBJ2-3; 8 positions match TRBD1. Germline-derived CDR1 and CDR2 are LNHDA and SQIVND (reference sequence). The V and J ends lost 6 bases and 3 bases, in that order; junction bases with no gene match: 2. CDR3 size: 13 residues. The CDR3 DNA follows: TGTGCCAGTAGCGACAGGGGAACAGATACGCAGTATTTT. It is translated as CASSDRGTDTQYF.

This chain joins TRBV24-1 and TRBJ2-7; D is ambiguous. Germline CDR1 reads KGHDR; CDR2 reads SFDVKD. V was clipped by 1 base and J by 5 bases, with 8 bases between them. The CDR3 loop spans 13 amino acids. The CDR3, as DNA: TGTGCCACCAGTGATTTTGGCAGTAACGAGCAGTACTTC. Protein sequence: CATSDFGSNEQYF.

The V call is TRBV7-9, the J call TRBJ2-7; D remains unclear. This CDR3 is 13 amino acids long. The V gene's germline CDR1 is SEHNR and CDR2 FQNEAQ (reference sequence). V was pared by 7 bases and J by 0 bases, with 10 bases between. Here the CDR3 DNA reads TGTGCCAGCACCCCGGTAAGCTCCTACGAGCAGTACTTC. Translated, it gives CASTPVSSYEQYF.

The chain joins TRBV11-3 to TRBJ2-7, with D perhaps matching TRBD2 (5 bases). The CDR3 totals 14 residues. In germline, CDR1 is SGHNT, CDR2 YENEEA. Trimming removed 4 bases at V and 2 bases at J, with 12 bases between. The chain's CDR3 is CASSSRTPAYEQYF. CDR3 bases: TGTGCCAGCAGCTCCAGGACTCCTGCCTACGAGCAGTACTTC.